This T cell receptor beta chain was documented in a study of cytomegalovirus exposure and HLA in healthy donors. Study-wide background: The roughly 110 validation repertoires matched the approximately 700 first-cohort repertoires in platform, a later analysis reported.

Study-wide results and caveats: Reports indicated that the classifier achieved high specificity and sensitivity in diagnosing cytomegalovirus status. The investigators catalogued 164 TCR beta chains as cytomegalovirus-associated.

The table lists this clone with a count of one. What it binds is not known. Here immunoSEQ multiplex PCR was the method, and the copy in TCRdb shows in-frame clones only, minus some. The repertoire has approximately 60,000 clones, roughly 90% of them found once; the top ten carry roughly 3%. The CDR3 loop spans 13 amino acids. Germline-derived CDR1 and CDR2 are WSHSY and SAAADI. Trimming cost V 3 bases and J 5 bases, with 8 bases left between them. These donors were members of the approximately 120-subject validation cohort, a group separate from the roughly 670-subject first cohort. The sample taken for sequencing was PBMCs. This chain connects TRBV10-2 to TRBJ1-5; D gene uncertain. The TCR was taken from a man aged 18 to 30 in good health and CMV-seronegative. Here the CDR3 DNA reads TGCGCCAGCAGTGAAGGAGGGTATCAGCCCCAGCATTTT. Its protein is CASSEGGYQPQHF.